This T cell receptor (beta chain) was retrieved from a study of regulatory T cells in long-lasting Graves disease (dated by TCRdb to about 2021). In terms of the full investigation: In the newly diagnosed Graves' disease group, patients had been taking antithyroid drugs for less than 3 months. This study used TCR sequencing and RNA sequencing of peripheral blood to compare persistent Graves' disease patients against newly diagnosed Graves' disease patients. The study was conducted in China and was registered as a clinical trial. A total of roughly 33 samples were covered by TCR sequencing, comprising approximately 13 persistent and around 20 newly diagnosed Graves' disease patients. Overall results and qualifications from the work: Patients with persistent disease shared more public clonotypes (about 3,000) than newly diagnosed patients did (approximately 1,000). Because the primary lesion, thyroid tissue, could not be accessed, the study looked at peripheral blood alone. As a limitation, the authors acknowledged that the small sample size may reduce accuracy. Lower TCR Shannon entropy and fewer highly expanded clones were observed in persistent Graves' disease patients than in newly diagnosed patients, which suggested clonal expansion. TRBV28, TRBJ1-2 and TRBJ2-5 were preferentially used in persistent disease, while TRBV20-1 and TRBJ2-1 were favored in newly diagnosed disease. Sequencing and analysis were limited to the TCR beta chain.

As regards this clonotype: It lacks a known antigen. There are no base qualities to consult, and no much larger clone falls within one base.

Explained via the paper, the time point label denotes: newly diagnosed GD, antithyroid drugs for less than 3 months. RNA was extracted from PBMCs in TRIzol for both TCR sequencing and RNA sequencing. The diagnosis of Graves' disease followed American Thyroid Association guidelines. Patients were recruited from an endocrinology department in Xi'an, China. Each patient gave roughly 10 milliliters of peripheral blood, collected in an EDTA anticoagulant tube. Ficoll Paque Plus density gradient separation was used to isolate PBMCs, and no further T cell sorting was performed. An Agilent 2100 Bioanalyzer and agarose gel were used to assess RNA quality, and a NanoDrop 2000 was used to measure RNA concentration. The CDR3 sequence holds 16 residues, the cysteine and phenylalanine included. The DNA shown is the 48-base CDR3, in frame from base 1. The germline V and J ends show losses of 3 bases and 3 bases respectively, and no gene match explains 8 bases of the junction. For CDR1 and CDR2, the germline V gene lists SGHDT and YYEEEE.

The library was prepared using multiplex PCR. Sequencing was performed on an Illumina HiSeq 4000. iRepertoire HTBI primers and Arm-PCR amplification of CDR3 regions were used to construct TCR beta libraries. PCR products were gel purified before sequencing. The published analysis was carried out like this. Gene usage analysis of CDR3 amino acid clonotypes relied on the 55 to 80 TRBV and over 13 TRBJ segments identified across samples. COPE and FqMerger were used to merge filtered high-quality paired reads into contigs. BLAST was used to align contigs to the IMGT TRBV, TRBD and TRBJ reference genes, and CDR3 was defined following IMGT. Any clonotype with a frequency above 0.1% was counted as a highly expanded clone. Shannon entropy was used to measure repertoire diversity, and the Gini coefficient was used to measure V-J evenness. A clonotype was considered public if more than one individual shared it. Clones were called with MiXCR by TCRdb after fastp trimmed the public reads at Q25, and only in-frame beta chains were retained. For every CDR3 protein sequence, its rows merge into one entry that carries the most common genes and DNA. TCRdb's processing, not the authors', yielded these V and J calls. In all, the sample holds 400,000 to 550,000 distinct CDR3 sequences, and around 15% of those were seen once. Clones ranked in the top ten supply roughly 10% of the sample.

This sample was also put to use in a study of T cells in Graves' hyperthyroidism and ophthalmopathy. That second report states: Stable Graves' hyperthyroidism was defined as no progression to ophthalmopathy during 18 months of follow-up. The hyperthyroidism patients were between 18 and 65 years old and newly diagnosed, with a disease duration of less than 2 months. Any patient with an uncontrolled infection, another autoimmune disease, pregnancy or lactation was excluded. Diagnoses were established on the basis of clinical symptoms, serum thyroxine and TRAb, thyroid ultrasound, and orbital computed tomography. The first round of RT-PCR for the TCR CDR3 was performed with the HTBI primer set and the Qiagen OneStep RT-PCR kit. Most expanded thyroid clonotypes (frequency above 0.001) were also detected in blood, suggesting blood repertoires may reflect thyroid immune responses. A 13 V-J signature model separated ophthalmopathy from stable hyperthyroidism, with approximately 87% sensitivity and roughly 84% specificity in cross-validation and 80%/75% in testing. In validation, the model predicted progression to ophthalmopathy a median of approximately 6.6 months before onset, with about 71% sensitivity and about 75% specificity. To identify distinguishing TCR V-J signatures, a discovery cohort of about 100 patients was used, comprising 43 with Graves' ophthalmopathy and 55 to 65 with stable Graves' hyperthyroidism. Prospective prediction of ophthalmopathy was tested in an independent validation cohort consisting of some 20 hyperthyroidism patients and around 17 patients who later progressed to ophthalmopathy. For training and testing, the 100 or so patients in the discovery cohort were randomly divided in a 7:3 ratio. The study also compared thyroid tissue and blood T-cell repertoires from a handful of Graves' hyperthyroidism patients. After sampling, hyperthyroidism patients received methimazole starting at 30 mg daily, and ophthalmopathy patients received high-dose intravenous methylprednisolone. Libraries were constructed in a second round of multiplex PCR, after which size selection and purification were carried out. The libraries were sequenced on an Illumina HiSeq2000 using paired-end 100 bp reads. SOAPnuke was used to process the raw data, with reads discarded if the reads contained adapters or uncalled bases, had a mean Phred below 15, or lacked an exact constant-primer or identifier match. High-quality paired reads were merged using COPE v1.2.5, and each unique nucleotide sequence was defined as a clonotype. Clonotypes were aligned to IMGT TRBV, TRBD and TRBJ reference segments using MiTCR v1.1. Only V-J combinations with frequency above 0.0001, covering about 99% of repertoires, were analysed. The TCS score was defined as F50 (clonal expansion) divided by E x V (chaos), with BLOSUM62-based TCRdist calculated between CDR3 peptides within each V-J. Welch's t-statistics and random forest reduced 450 to 600 V-J features to roughly 13, which were used in a naive Bayes classifier (R e1071). No statistical method was used to fix the sample size in advance, and group allocation was not hidden from the investigators. The paper describes TCR Vbeta CDR3 sequencing of 135 peripheral blood samples, made up of 40 to 45 ophthalmopathy patients, roughly 72 hyperthyroidism patients and about 17 progressor patients.

The chain is assembled from TRBV5-6 and TRBJ2-7; TRBD1 agrees with 11 junctional bases. The clonotype comes from a woman in her 30s with Graves disease. Donor details come from another sample of the same person, matched by shared clones. The sequencing here drew on peripheral blood mononuclear cells (PBMCs), taken at new diagnosis, from a patient treated with antithyroid drugs. The DNA reads TGTGCCAGCAGCTCAACCTCCGGGACAGGGGGCTACGAGCAGTACTTC. Its protein is CASSSTSGTGGYEQYF.